The next 17 T cell receptor beta chains were all read from a single sample in a study of blood T cells in healthy people across ages (dated by TCRdb to about 2015). Libraries were constructed by 5' RACE. For sequencing, an Illumina HiSeq 2500 was employed. A second PCR of 7 to 11 cycles was performed with a sample-barcoded 5' primer and a J-beta primer mix. TCRdb redid the processing of the public reads, applying fastp at Q25 and MiXCR, and retained in-frame beta chains. Rows with one shared CDR3 protein collapse into an entry with the most common genes and DNA. Here the sample has about 1,800,000 distinct CDR3 sequences; roughly 27% occur a single time. Of the sample, 7.7% is held by the ten largest clones. Sequenced material: blood. These receptor sequences come from a woman aged 25 to 39 in good health.

Details on this clonotype: The junction departs from the called germline gene at one end, perhaps through a read error. This CDR3 is CANSTRGGRTDTQYF. The CDR3 nucleotides read TGTGCCAACAGTACGCGGGGGGGACGCACAGATACGCAGTATTTT. This chain joins TRBV28 and TRBJ2-3; TRBD2 aligns across 9 bases. The CDR3 loop spans 15 amino acids. The V gene's germline CDR1 is MDHEN and CDR2 SYDVKM.

With respect to this clonotype: It may be a read error: a sequence one base away is much more abundant. The V call is TRBV3-1, the J call TRBJ2-7, with TRBD1 matching 7 bases. Germline V gives CDR1 LGHDT, CDR2 YNNKEL (reference sequence). V lost 5 bases and J lost 7; bases outside the gene matches: 14. The CDR3 length is 15 residues. The DNA for the CDR3 is TGTGCCAGCAGCGAGTTCTTAGGACAGGACAATGAGCAGTACTTC. It yields the protein CASSEFLGQDNEQYF.

This clonotype was counted only a few times. The V and J genes are TRBV5-1 and TRBJ2-1, with TRBD2 as a possible D gene (5 bases). Germline V gene sequence: CDR1 SGHRS, CDR2 YFSETQ. CDR3 size: 13 residues. The germline V and J ends were trimmed by 4 bases and 8 bases, with 13 bases remaining between them. CDR3 coding DNA: TGCGCCAGCAGCAACGGGATTGTCGATGAGCAGTTCTTC. It encodes CASSNGIVDEQFF.

The genes are TRBV24-1 and TRBJ1-4; tentatively, D is TRBD1 (5 bases). Trimming cost V 5 bases and J 11 bases, with 11 bases left between them. The CDR3 totals 12 residues. The V gene's germline CDR1 is KGHDR and CDR2 SFDVKD. The CDR3 is CATSATGGKLFF. Here the CDR3 DNA reads TGTGCCACCAGTGCCACAGGCGGGAAACTGTTTTTT.

The chain is built from TRBV10-3 and TRBJ2-1, with 7 bases lining up with TRBD2. The CDR3 has 13 amino acids. V was pared by 9 bases and J by 6 bases, with 8 bases of the junction left unmatched. Germline V gives CDR1 ENHRY, CDR2 SYGVKD. CDR3: CAMAGDIGNEQFF. As DNA, the CDR3 is TGTGCCATGGCGGGAGATATTGGCAATGAGCAGTTCTTC.

Details on this clonotype: A read error may account for a junction end that differs from germline. The CDR3 DNA reads TGCGCCAGCGGCACAGGGGAACTCGGAAACACCCTATATTTT. This gives the protein CASGTGELGNTLYF. The gene calls are TRBV5-1 and TRBJ1-3, with 7 bases that match TRBD1. CDR1 is SGHRS, CDR2 YFSETQ, per germline. This CDR3 region has 14 residues.

This clonotype was seen more than once but under ten times. The V and J genes are TRBV11-2 and TRBJ2-3; 8 bases line up with TRBD2. Germline CDR1 and CDR2: SGHAT and FQNNGV. The CDR3 is 17 residues long. Trimming cost V 7 bases and J 4 bases; bases outside gene matches: 16. Here the CDR3 DNA reads TGTGCCAGCATAGGAAGGAGGCGGGAGGTGTATGCAGATACGCAGTATTTT. It specifies CASIGRRREVYADTQYF.

This rearrangement joins TRBV11-2 to TRBJ1-5; D possibly corresponds to TRBD1 (5 bases). The V gene lost 1 base and the J gene lost 8 bases, with 12 bases spanning the gap. Germline V gene data show CDR1 as SGHAT and CDR2 as FQNNGV. The CDR3 has 14 amino acids. CDR3 in amino acids: CASSLAAGLEPQHF. The CDR3 coding sequence is TGTGCCAGCAGCTTAGCAGCGGGACTGGAGCCCCAGCATTTT.

This clonotype was counted many times. The chain is built from TRBV7-2 and TRBJ2-1; 9 bases line up with TRBD2. V was pared by 7 bases and J by 7 bases, with 11 bases of the junction left unmatched. The CDR3 sequence is 15 residues long. Germline CDR1 and CDR2: SGHTA and FQGNSA. The DNA for the CDR3 is TGTGCCAGCACAGAAAGCGGGGGGCTTTGGAATGAGCAGTTCTTC. Amino acid sequence: CASTESGGLWNEQFF. The variable domain in full, with the rest retrieved from reference TRBV7-2 and TRBJ2-1, is GAGVSQSPSNKVTEKGKDVELRCDPISGHTALYWYRQSLGQGLEFLIYFQGNSAPDKSGLPSDRFSAERTGGSVSTLTIQRTQQEDSAVYLCASTESGGLWNEQFFGPGTRLTVL.

As regards this clonotype: A much larger clonotype is one base distant, so this may be a read error. In nucleotides, the CDR3 is TGCAGTGTTAGGTATGGGAACGATCAGTACTTC. Residues: CSVRYGNDQYF. The chain joins TRBV20-1 to TRBJ2-5; D is undetermined. This CDR3 has 11 residues. Trimming cost V 7 bases and J 11 bases, with 17 bases left between them. Germline V gene sequence: CDR1 DFQATT, CDR2 SNEGSKA (reference sequence).

The chain couples TRBV29-1 to TRBJ2-2; TRBD1 might be the D (6 bases). The germline gives CDR1 SQVTM, CDR2 ANQGSEA. CDR3 size: 12 residues. V was cut by 7 bases and J by 7 bases, with 13 bases left in between. The CDR3 region is CSAQQGSGELFF. CDR3 DNA: TGCAGCGCGCAGCAGGGGAGCGGGGAGCTGTTTTTT.

This clonotype was seen at least ten times. V gene TRBV2 combines with J gene TRBJ2-7; D may match TRBD1 or TRBD2 (5 bases each). Looked up from germline, CDR1 is SNHLY and CDR2 is FYNNEI. Trimming took off 5 bases at V and 7 bases at J, with 15 bases between the two ends. This CDR3 spans 13 amino acids. The CDR3 spells CASSIRGTGEQYF. In DNA, the CDR3 is TGTGCCAGCAGTATTAGGGGAACGGGGGAGCAGTACTTC.

This chain links TRBV5-6 with TRBJ2-7, with 8 bases matching TRBD1. The V segment lost 6 bases and the J segment 3 bases; nucleotides outside the gene matches: 11. The CDR3 has 15 amino acids. Looked up from germline, CDR1 is SGHDT and CDR2 is YYEEEE. CDR3 loop: CASTVLDRAVYEQYF. The CDR3, as DNA: TGTGCCAGCACCGTTCTGGACAGGGCCGTCTACGAGCAGTACTTC.

The chain couples TRBV7-9 to TRBJ1-1; D is undetermined. V lost 4 bases and J 1 base, leaving 16 bases between the germline ends. CDR1 is SEHNR, CDR2 FQNEAQ, per germline (reference sequence). This CDR3 spans 16 amino acids. In nucleotides, the CDR3 is TGTGCCAGCAGCTGGGAGACCCAAGACGGGAACACTGAAGCTTTCTTT. Encoded protein: CASSWETQDGNTEAFF. Full variable domain (outside the CDR3, taken from reference TRBV7-9 and TRBJ1-1): DTGVSQNPRHKITKRGQNVTFRCDPISEHNRLYWYRQTLGQGPEFLTYFQNEAQLEKSRLLSDRFSAERPKGSFSTLEIQRTEQGDSAMYLCASSWETQDGNTEAFFGQGTRLTVV.

This clonotype appeared a single time. A much larger clone is a single base away; this may be a read error. J is TRBJ2-5 and V is TRBV5-4, with a tentative D call TRBD1 (6 bases). The end of the DNA aligns better with TRBJ2-7, so the J call may be wrong. This CDR3 contains 16 residues. Germline V CDR1 and CDR2: SGHNT, YYREEE (reference sequence). CDR3 nucleotide sequence: TGTGCCAGCAGCTTGGGGAGCCCAGGGGTGTACTACGAGCAGTACTTC. This sequence encodes CASSLGSPGVYYEQYF.

For this clonotype: A much larger clone lies a single base off, so this may be a read error. The chain combines TRBV5-1 with TRBJ2-7; the D is unclear. Germline values: CDR1 SGHRS, CDR2 YFSETQ. The CDR3 sequence is 13 residues long. In DNA form, the CDR3 reads TGCACCAGCAGCTTCGGAGCCACCTACGAGCAGTACTTC. Protein sequence: CTSSFGATYEQYF.

V gene TRBV12-3 or TRBV12-4 combines with J gene TRBJ2-1; D may be TRBD2 (5 bases). Trimming took 5 bases from V and 4 from J, leaving 15 bases between them. CDR3 size: 15 residues. CDR3 bases: TGTGCCAGCAGTGTGCCTGGCGGGCGGTACAATGAGCAGTTCTTC. It codes for CASSVPGGRYNEQFF.